This is a list of T cell receptor beta chains from one sample in a study of blood T cells in healthy people across ages. TCRdb reanalysed the 5' RACE reads using MiXCR and keeps one entry per CDR3 protein. Of over a million distinct CDR3 sequences in the sample, roughly 45% were seen once. The sequenced material came from blood. The source is a woman between 18 and 29 years old in good health. The CDR3 runs from the conserved cysteine through the conserved F or W.

length | J | V | CDR3
15 | TRBJ2-1 | TRBV20-1 | CSARALAEMYNEQFF
15 | TRBJ2-3 | TRBV20-1 | CSAREADASTDTQYF
13 | TRBJ2-7 | TRBV27 | CASRGYDSYEQYF
17 | TRBJ2-1 | TRBV5-1 | CASSLTPTSAPGNEQFF
15 | TRBJ1-2 | TRBV3-1 | CASSQGGFTNYGYTF
16 | TRBJ2-7 | TRBV4-1 | CASSSPGTELSYEQYF
18 | TRBJ2-1 | TRBV15 | CATSRDGGRRGGRNEQFF
15 | TRBJ2-1 | TRBV6-5 | CASTLAGGPYNEQFF
14 | TRBJ1-1 | TRBV28 | CASSLRALDTEAFF
16 | TRBJ2-1 | TRBV14 | CASSQEAGATYNEQFF
15 | TRBJ1-5 | TRBV20-1 | CSAEPRTGGNQPQHF
13 | TRBJ2-5 | TRBV6-1 | CASSEPDQETQYF
13 | TRBJ2-5 | TRBV5-6 | CASSPPYSETQYF
13 | TRBJ2-7 | TRBV7-2 | CASERGGLNEQYF
16 | TRBJ1-6 | TRBV7-9 | CASSGPGALRNSPLHF
14 | TRBJ1-1 | TRBV7-9 | CASSLDTGGVEAFF
14 | TRBJ2-1 | TRBV11-2 | CASSRELGHNEQFF
13 | TRBJ1-5 | TRBV6-6 | CASSLGLAQPQHF
15 | TRBJ2-7 | TRBV2 | CASSEGGPRSYEQYF
13 | TRBJ1-2 | TRBV6-2/TRBV6-3 | CASSNSEGHGYTF
12 | NA | TRBV20-1 | CSARRANGEQYF
16 | NA | TRBV7-6 | CASSISTGRPYNEQYF
14 | TRBJ2-1 | TRBV20-1 | CSVSGLAGADEQFF
14 | TRBJ1-1 | TRBV9 | CASSPGRGLGEAFF
14 | TRBJ1-1 | TRBV28 | CASITDRANTEAFF
14 | NA | TRBV7-9 | CASSRRDIGYEQYF
15 | TRBJ1-2 | TRBV3-1 | CASSPKGQGWYGYTF
17 | TRBJ2-7 | TRBV20-1 | CSARFTRRDRMTYEQYF
16 | TRBJ2-1 | TRBV6-5 | CASSSDGGLAYNEQFF
15 | TRBJ1-2 | TRBV28 | CASSLPGHGDYGYTF
12 | TRBJ1-2 | TRBV3-1 | CASSQDDIGYTF
14 | TRBJ2-3 | TRBV10-3 | CATGWTASTDTQYF
17 | TRBJ1-5 | TRBV6-6 | CASSYSGPGTGDQPQHF
13 | NA | TRBV20-1 | CSAPTSGGNEQYF
16 | TRBJ2-3 | TRBV6-6 | CASSPGLAGGIDTQYF
14 | TRBJ2-7 | TRBV29-1 | CSVAGARGSYEQYF
15 | TRBJ2-3 | TRBV2 | CASRGFRRGTDTQYF
15 | TRBJ2-3 | TRBV20-1 | CSAAQREGPRDTQYF
14 | TRBJ1-2 | TRBV3-1 | CASSSSTGRYGYTF
15 | TRBJ2-1 | TRBV5-1 | CASATGGQNYNEQFF
14 | TRBJ1-2 | TRBV7-9 | CASSFQGVGYGYTF
16 | TRBJ2-1 | TRBV7-2 | CASSTQTGGSYNEQFF
15 | TRBJ2-7 | TRBV3-1 | CASSQRTGQGGKQYF
15 | TRBJ2-2 | TRBV27 | CASSSYGGHTGELFF
16 | TRBJ2-7 | TRBV9 | CAGSPTYRGWGYEQYF
15 | TRBJ2-1 | TRBV6-5 | CASSGGAGGRNEQFF
14 | TRBJ2-3 | TRBV12-3/TRBV12-4 | CASSFGGSGDTQYF
19 | NA | TRBV20-1 | CSATFSGTSGIGSYNEQYF
15 | TRBJ1-2 | TRBV6-5 | CASSLTFQGNYGYTF
16 | TRBJ2-3 | TRBV9 | CASSPSAGGSTDTQYF
11 | TRBJ2-1 | TRBV7-2 | CASTRASLPFF
17 | TRBJ2-3 | TRBV3-1 | CASSQVYIAGRTDTQYF